One and the same sample provided the 21 T cell receptor beta chains below, sequenced in a study of a mutant IDH1 vaccine in newly diagnosed glioma. The antigens for these receptors are not known. As for time point: week 35, safety follow-up. A single vaccine dose contained 300 ug of mutant IDH1 20-mer peptide, and topical imiquimod was used with it. Method: immunoSEQ multiplex PCR; TCRdb's copy keeps in-frame clones and lacks some. Among approximately 50,000 clones listed, 70% to 90% were seen once. This specimen was PBMCs, taken from a glioma patient whose treatment included an IDH1 peptide vaccine. The receptors originated from a man aged 40-50 years with glioma.

This chain joins TRBV25-1 and TRBJ1-2; D might be TRBD1 (5 bases). The CDR3 totals 14 residues. Trimming pared 6 bases from V and 8 bases from J, leaving 19 bases between. Germline V lookup: CDR1 MGHDK, CDR2 SYGVNS. The CDR3 loop is CASSPDRLNGGYTF. The DNA of the CDR3 is TGTGCCAGCAGCCCAGACAGATTGAACGGAGGCTACACCTTC.

The genes are TRBV10-3 and TRBJ2-1, with D possibly TRBD2 on 5 matching bases. Germline loops: CDR1 ENHRY, CDR2 SYGVKD. This CDR3 is built from 14 residues. V was clipped by 3 bases and J by 9 bases, with 15 bases between them. The CDR3 spells CAISDQRLPGEQFF. CDR3 nucleotides: TGTGCCATCAGTGATCAGCGGCTTCCGGGTGAGCAGTTCTTC.

The chain links TRBV7-2 to TRBJ1-5; tentatively, D is TRBD1 (5 bases). V lost 10 bases to trimming and J lost 6 bases, with 16 bases between them. This CDR3 region has 13 residues. Germline V CDR1 and CDR2: SGHTA, FQGNSA. CDR3 sequence reads: CATTWDFPQPQHF. The CDR3 DNA reads TGTGCCACAACGTGGGACTTCCCTCAGCCCCAGCATTTT. The whole variable domain, filled in from reference TRBV7-2 and TRBJ1-5, reads GAGVSQSPSNKVTEKGKDVELRCDPISGHTALYWYRQSLGQGLEFLIYFQGNSAPDKSGLPSDRFSAERTGGSVSTLTIQRTQQEDSAVYLCATTWDFPQPQHFGDGTRLSIL.

This clone was counted only a few times. V usage is TRBV12-5 and J usage is TRBJ2-5; D ambiguous. The CDR3 has 16 amino acids. Germline V CDR1 and CDR2: LGHNT, FRNRAP. Trimming removed 2 bases from V and 0 bases from J, with 13 bases in between. The DNA for the CDR3 is TGTGCTAGTGGTTTGCTCCCGGACGTGCACCAAGAGACCCAGTACTTC. Its protein is CASGLLPDVHQETQYF.

V usage is TRBV2 and J usage is TRBJ2-1, with 13 nucleotides matching TRBD2. CDR1 and CDR2 (germline): SNHLY, FYNNEI. This CDR3 has 14 amino acids. Losses at the gene ends were 8 bases for V and 8 bases for J; bases not matched to a gene: 6. CDR3 amino acids: CASGTSGNGDEQFF. As DNA, the CDR3 is TGTGCCAGCGGGACTAGCGGGAACGGCGATGAGCAGTTCTTC. Combining the CDR3 with reference TRBV2 and TRBJ2-1 gives the whole variable domain EPEVTQTPSHQVTQMGQEVILRCVPISNHLYFYWYRQILGQKVEFLVSFYNNEISEKSEIFDDQFSVERPDGSNFTLKIRSTKLEDSAMYFCASGTSGNGDEQFFGPGTRLTVL.

This clone was observed once. This chain joins TRBV9 and TRBJ2-2; D may be TRBD1 or TRBD2 (5 bases each). The CDR3 covers 15 residues. V gave up 3 bases and J gave up 8 bases, with 17 bases separating them. Germline CDR1 SGDLS, CDR2 YYNGEE. CDR3 nucleotides: TGTGCCAGCAGCGGAAGACTTCGGGGCGGGGGGGAGCTGTTTTTT. As protein: CASSGRLRGGGELFF.

The chain links TRBV7-8 to TRBJ1-1; D gene unclear. There are 15 residues in the CDR3. CDR1 SGHVS and CDR2 FQNEAQ come from the germline V gene. V gave up 0 bases and J gave up 2 bases, with 10 bases separating them. The CDR3 DNA sequence: TGTGCCAGCAGCTTAGCCCCGACGGCCAACACTGAAGCTTTCTTT. This codes for CASSLAPTANTEAFF.

In this sample, this clone turned up a few times. V is TRBV29-1 and J is TRBJ1-1; D is perhaps TRBD1 (5 bases). This CDR3 contains 13 residues. V lost 4 bases and J 4 bases, leaving 13 bases between the germline ends. Germline V gives CDR1 SQVTM, CDR2 ANQGSEA. Here the CDR3 reads CSVVKGAITEAFF. CDR3 coding DNA: TGCAGCGTTGTAAAAGGGGCGATCACTGAAGCTTTCTTT.

The J gene is TRBJ2-4, the V gene TRBV7-9; D may match TRBD1 or TRBD2 (5 bases each). V was trimmed by 5 bases and J by 10 bases, leaving 24 bases between them. The CDR3 covers 16 residues. Germline V CDR1 and CDR2: SEHNR, FQNEAQ (reference sequence). CDR3 DNA sequence: TGTGCCAGCAGCCCCCTCCCGGGACCCACCTCGGATATTCAGTACTTC. Amino acid sequence: CASSPLPGPTSDIQYF.

This chain joins TRBV19 and TRBJ2-1; D is unresolved. Trimming shortened V by 2 bases and J by 3 bases, and 8 bases separated the two germline ends. The V gene's germline CDR1 is LNHDA and CDR2 SQIVND (reference sequence). This CDR3 region has 14 residues. CDR3 nucleotides: TGTGCCAGTAGTATACACCAATTCTACAATGAGCAGTTCTTC. Its protein product is CASSIHQFYNEQFF.

The CDR3, as DNA: TGCGCCAGCAGCCAAGATGTGGCAGGAGGAAACATTCAGTACTTC. As protein: CASSQDVAGGNIQYF. This sequence joins TRBV4-3 and TRBJ2-4, with D perhaps TRBD2 (5 bases). CDR1 is LGHNA, CDR2 YSLEER, per germline. Trimming removed 0 bases at V and 6 bases at J, with 12 bases between. This CDR3 is built from 15 residues.

V usage is TRBV19 and J usage is TRBJ2-1, with D maybe TRBD2 (5 bases). The CDR3 contains 12 residues. V lost 6 bases and J 5 bases, leaving 8 bases between the germline ends. The germline V gene encodes CDR1 LNHDA and CDR2 SQIVND (reference sequence). Written as DNA, the CDR3 is TGTGCCAGTAGATCCGGGAACAATGAGCAGTTCTTC. Its protein is CASRSGNNEQFF.

The rearrangement joins TRBV5-1 to TRBJ2-3; D gene uncertain. CDR3 length equals 13 residues. Trimming left V 6 bases short and J 1 base short, with 9 bases between. CDR1 is SGHRS and CDR2 is YFSETQ in the germline V gene. The CDR3 coding sequence is TGCGCCAGCATTTCGGGTGGCACAGATACGCAGTATTTT. It specifies CASISGGTDTQYF.

In nucleotides, the CDR3 is TGCGCCAGCAGCTCCGGGGGAGGGGATACGCAGTATTTT. It is translated as CASSSGGGDTQYF. The chain is built from TRBV5-1 and TRBJ2-3, with TRBD2 matching 7 bases. V gave up 3 bases and J gave up 6 bases; unmatched junction bases: 4. CDR1 is SGHRS, CDR2 YFSETQ, per germline. The CDR3 has 13 amino acids.

The CDR3, as DNA: TGTGCCAGCAGCCGAGACCGTTGGGATACGCAGTATTTT. Encoded protein: CASSRDRWDTQYF. The rearrangement uses TRBV9 and TRBJ2-3; D not resolved. CDR1 is SGDLS, CDR2 YYNGEE, per germline. This CDR3 contains 13 residues. V was clipped by 4 bases and J by 6 bases, with 12 bases between them.

This clone was detected only a few times. The rearrangement links TRBV19 to TRBJ1-5; D gene unclear. Deletions cut 4 bases from V and 2 bases from J, with 12 bases between. Germline V gives CDR1 LNHDA, CDR2 SQIVND (reference sequence). The CDR3 sequence is 15 residues long. As DNA, the CDR3 is TGTGCCAGTAGTACTAGGGAGTCTGGCAATCAGCCCCAGCATTTT. Encoded protein: CASSTRESGNQPQHF. Combining the CDR3 with reference TRBV19 and TRBJ1-5 gives the whole variable domain DGGITQSPKYLFRKEGQNVTLSCEQNLNHDAMYWYRQDPGQGLRLIYYSQIVNDFQKGDIAEGYSVSREKKESFPLTVTSAQKNPTAFYLCASSTRESGNQPQHFGDGTRLSIL.

The chain uses TRBV11-1 and TRBJ1-1; no definite D call. V lost 6 bases and J 1 base, leaving 9 bases between the germline ends. From germline, CDR1 is SGHAT and CDR2 FQDESV (reference sequence). The CDR3 loop spans 13 amino acids. Here the CDR3 DNA reads TGTGCCAGCAGATTCCTCGGGAACACTGAAGCTTTCTTT. Translation: CASRFLGNTEAFF.

This clone came up a few times. This chain joins TRBV7-8 and TRBJ2-1; D gene ambiguous. Trimming removed 2 bases at V and 8 bases at J, with 4 bases between. The CDR3 runs 11 residues. Germline V gene sequence: CDR1 SGHVS, CDR2 FQNEAQ. CDR3 in amino acids: CASSLTHEQFF. In DNA form, the CDR3 reads TGTGCCAGCAGCTTAACACATGAGCAGTTCTTC.

The CDR3 bases are TGTGCCAGCAGCCAAGGTGTCGAGAACACTGAAGCTTTCTTT. Residues: CASSQGVENTEAFF. This sequence joins TRBV4-2 and TRBJ1-1; D not certain. Trimming left V 1 base short and J 1 base short, with 7 bases between. The CDR3 runs 14 residues. The germline gives CDR1 LGHNA, CDR2 YNFKEQ.

This clone has just a few counts. V gene TRBV5-1 combines with J gene TRBJ2-5, with 7 bases that match TRBD1. CDR1 and CDR2 from the germline V gene are SGHRS and YFSETQ. J was trimmed by 2 bases and V by 4 bases; bases with no gene match: 14. This CDR3 has 17 residues. The CDR3 protein is CASSPNSDGTAQETQYF. As DNA, the CDR3 is TGCGCCAGCAGCCCCAACTCTGACGGGACAGCACAAGAGACCCAGTACTTC.

The chain employs TRBV2 and TRBJ1-4; 7 nucleotides align to TRBD1. Germline V CDR1 and CDR2: SNHLY, FYNNEI. The CDR3 sequence is 15 residues long. Trimming cost V 8 bases and J 2 bases; bases outside gene matches: 8. Written as DNA, the CDR3 is TGTGCCAGCTTGGAGACAGGGCTTACTAATGAAAAACTGTTTTTT. Translating it yields CASLETGLTNEKLFF.